One sample yielded the 4 T cell receptor beta chains listed below, sequenced in a study of identifying expanded T cells in peripheral blood. TCRdb's table, derived via immunoSEQ multiplex PCR, lists solely in-frame clones and lacks some. The profile shows about 74,000 clones, roughly 86% of them singletons. Sample: blood. These receptors came from a person aged 18-70 years in good health.

This chain connects TRBV4-2 to TRBJ2-3; D might be TRBD2 (6 bases). This CDR3 contains 16 residues. Germline CDR1 is LGHNA and CDR2 is YNFKEQ. V dropped 0 bases and J dropped 6 bases, with 16 bases sitting between them. CDR3 amino acids: CASSQDPGVPEDTQYF. The CDR3 DNA follows: TGTGCCAGCAGCCAAGATCCGGGAGTCCCGGAGGATACGCAGTATTTT.

This clone was detected only a few times. V is TRBV28 and J is TRBJ2-4; D is perhaps TRBD1 (12 bases). This CDR3 spans 22 amino acids. CDR1 is MDHEN and CDR2 is SYDVKM in the germline V gene. The V end was cut by 6 bases, the J end by 3 bases, with 36 bases between. The DNA for the CDR3 is TGTGCCAGCAGGGACGGGACAGGGGGCGTTAGCGGGAGGGTTCTTGACAAAAACATTCAGTACTTC. Its protein is CASRDGTGGVSGRVLDKNIQYF.

Here the CDR3 DNA reads TGTGCCAGCAGCTTGCGGGACAGGGGCTCGAACACCGGGGAGCTGTTTTTT. Protein sequence: CASSLRDRGSNTGELFF. This chain uses TRBV5-6 with TRBJ2-2; TRBD1 matches 10 bases. The V gene end was trimmed by 1 base and the J gene end by 0 bases; junction bases not matched to a gene: 3. Germline CDR1 and CDR2: SGHDT and YYEEEE. The CDR3 extends over 17 amino acids.

V gene TRBV4-1 combines with J gene TRBJ2-7; no clear D gene. Germline-derived CDR1 and CDR2 are MGHRA and YSYEKL. V lost 1 base, J lost 2 bases, and 12 bases lay in between. The CDR3 has 15 residues. The CDR3 DNA is TGCGCCAGCAGCCAAGGGTTGCTTGATCCCTACGAGCAGTACTTC. Translation: CASSQGLLDPYEQYF.